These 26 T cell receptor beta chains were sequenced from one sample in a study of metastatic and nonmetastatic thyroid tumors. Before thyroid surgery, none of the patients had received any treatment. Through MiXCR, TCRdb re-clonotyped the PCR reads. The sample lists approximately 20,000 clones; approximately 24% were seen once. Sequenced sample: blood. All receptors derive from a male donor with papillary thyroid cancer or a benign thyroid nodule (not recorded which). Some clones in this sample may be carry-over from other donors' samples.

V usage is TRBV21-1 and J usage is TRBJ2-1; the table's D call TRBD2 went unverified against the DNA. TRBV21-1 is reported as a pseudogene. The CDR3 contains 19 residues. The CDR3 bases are TGTGCCAGCAGCTCCTCCGCCGGAGCGGGAGGGCCGCGCGACAATGAGCAGTTCTTC. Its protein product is CASSSSAGAGGPRDNEQFF.

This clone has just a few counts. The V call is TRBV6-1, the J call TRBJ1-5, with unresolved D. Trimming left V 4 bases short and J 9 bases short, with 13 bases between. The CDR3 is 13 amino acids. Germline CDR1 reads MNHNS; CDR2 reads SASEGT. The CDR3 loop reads CASSGGILGPQHF. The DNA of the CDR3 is TGTGCCAGCAGTGGCGGGATACTCGGGCCCCAGCATTTT.

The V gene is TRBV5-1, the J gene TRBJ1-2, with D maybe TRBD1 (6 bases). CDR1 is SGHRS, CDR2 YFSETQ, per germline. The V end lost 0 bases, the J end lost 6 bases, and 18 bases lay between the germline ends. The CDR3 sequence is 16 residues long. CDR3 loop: CASSLAVGQPSNGYTF. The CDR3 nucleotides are TGCGCCAGCAGCTTGGCCGTAGGACAGCCTTCGAATGGCTACACCTTC. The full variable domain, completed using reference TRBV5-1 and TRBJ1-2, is KAGVTQTPRYLIKTRGQQVTLSCSPISGHRSVSWYQQTPGQGLQFLFEYFSETQRNKGNFPGRFSGRQFSNSRSEMNVSTLELGDSALYLCASSLAVGQPSNGYTFGSGTRLTVV.

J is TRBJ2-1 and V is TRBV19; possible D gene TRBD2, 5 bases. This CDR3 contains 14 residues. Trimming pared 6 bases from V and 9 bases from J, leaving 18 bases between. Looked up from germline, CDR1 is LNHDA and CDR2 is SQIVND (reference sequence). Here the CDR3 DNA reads TGTGCCAGTAGCACCGGGAAAGTAGGCACTGAGCAGTTCTTC. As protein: CASSTGKVGTEQFF.

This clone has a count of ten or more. CDR3 nucleotide sequence: TGTGCCAGCACCCCTGAGGCGGGAGTCTCCAATGAGCAGTTCTTC. Protein: CASTPEAGVSNEQFF. The chain couples TRBV7-2 to TRBJ2-1; 7 bases are a match to TRBD2. CDR3 length: 15 amino acids. CDR1 is SGHTA and CDR2 is FQGNSA in the germline V gene. V lost 7 bases to trimming and J lost 6 bases; unmatched junction nucleotides: 12.

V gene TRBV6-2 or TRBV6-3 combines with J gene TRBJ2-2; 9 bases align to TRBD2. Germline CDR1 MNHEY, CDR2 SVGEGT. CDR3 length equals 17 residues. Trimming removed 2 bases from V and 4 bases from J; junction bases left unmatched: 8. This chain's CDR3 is CASSYHPSGGSTGELFF. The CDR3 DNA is TGTGCCAGCAGTTACCATCCCAGCGGGGGGTCCACCGGGGAGCTGTTTTTT.

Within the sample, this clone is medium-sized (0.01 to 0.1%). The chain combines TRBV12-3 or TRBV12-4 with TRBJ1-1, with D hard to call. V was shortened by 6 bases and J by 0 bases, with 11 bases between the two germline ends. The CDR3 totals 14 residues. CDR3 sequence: CASSPDWMNTEAFF. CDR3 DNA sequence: TGTGCCAGCAGCCCTGACTGGATGAACACTGAAGCTTTCTTT.

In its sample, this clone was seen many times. CDR3 in amino acids: CASSRTGFATNEKLFF. The CDR3, as DNA: TGTGCCAGCAGCCGAACAGGATTTGCAACTAATGAAAAACTGTTTTTT. This chain joins TRBV14 and TRBJ1-4, with D perhaps matching TRBD1 (5 bases). The CDR3 totals 16 residues. V dropped 4 bases and J dropped 0 bases, with 12 bases sitting between them. Germline values: CDR1 SGHDN, CDR2 FVKESK.

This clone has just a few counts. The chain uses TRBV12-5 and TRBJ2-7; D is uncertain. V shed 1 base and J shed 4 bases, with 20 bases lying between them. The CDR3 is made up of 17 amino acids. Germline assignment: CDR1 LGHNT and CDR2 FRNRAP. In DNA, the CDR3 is TGTGCTAGTGGTTTGGCTATGTCAGGAGAGACCCTTTACGAGCAGTACTTC. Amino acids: CASGLAMSGETLYEQYF.

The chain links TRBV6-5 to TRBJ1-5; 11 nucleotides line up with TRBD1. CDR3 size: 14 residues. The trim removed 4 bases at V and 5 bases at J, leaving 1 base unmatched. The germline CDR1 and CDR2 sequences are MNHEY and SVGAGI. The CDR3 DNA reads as TGTGCCAGCAGTTTGGACAGGGGGCATCAGCCCCAGCATTTT. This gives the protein CASSLDRGHQPQHF.

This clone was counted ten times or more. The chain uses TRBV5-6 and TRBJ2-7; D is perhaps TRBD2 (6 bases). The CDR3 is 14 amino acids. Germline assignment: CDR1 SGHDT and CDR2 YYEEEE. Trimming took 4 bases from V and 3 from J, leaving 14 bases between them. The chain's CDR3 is CASSRRGAGYEQYF. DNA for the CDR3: TGTGCCAGCAGCAGGAGGGGCGCGGGCTACGAGCAGTACTTC.

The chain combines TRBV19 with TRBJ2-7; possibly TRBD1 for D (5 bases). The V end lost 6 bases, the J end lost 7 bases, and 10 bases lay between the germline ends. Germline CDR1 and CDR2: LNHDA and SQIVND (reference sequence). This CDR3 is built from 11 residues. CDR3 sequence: CASRGPLEQYF. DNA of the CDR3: TGTGCCAGTAGGGGGCCTTTGGAGCAGTACTTC.

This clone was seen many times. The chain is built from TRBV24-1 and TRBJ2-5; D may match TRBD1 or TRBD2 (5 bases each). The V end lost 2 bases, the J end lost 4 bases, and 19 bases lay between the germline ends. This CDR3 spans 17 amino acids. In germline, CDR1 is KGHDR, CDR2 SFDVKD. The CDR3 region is CATSDSLLGGSGETQYF. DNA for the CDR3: TGTGCCACCAGTGATTCCCTTCTTGGGGGATCTGGAGAGACCCAGTACTTC.

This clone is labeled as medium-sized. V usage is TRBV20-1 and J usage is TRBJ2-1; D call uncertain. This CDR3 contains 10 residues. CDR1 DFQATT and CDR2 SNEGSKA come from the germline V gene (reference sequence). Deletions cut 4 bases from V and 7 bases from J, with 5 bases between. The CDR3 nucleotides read TGCAGTGCTAACTTTAATGAGCAGTTCTTC. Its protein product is CSANFNEQFF.

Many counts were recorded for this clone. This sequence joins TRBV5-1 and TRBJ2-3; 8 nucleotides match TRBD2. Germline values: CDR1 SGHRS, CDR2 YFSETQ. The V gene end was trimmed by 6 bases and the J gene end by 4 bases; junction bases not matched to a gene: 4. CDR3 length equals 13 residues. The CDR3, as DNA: TGCGCCAGCAAGCGGGAGAGGTCAGATACGCAGTATTTT. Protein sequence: CASKRERSDTQYF.

The CDR3 nucleotides are TGTGCCAGTAGTATCGGGAATTATGAAAAACTGTTTTTT. Its protein product is CASSIGNYEKLFF. This chain joins TRBV19 and TRBJ1-4, with D uncertain. V was clipped by 3 bases and J by 6 bases, with 8 bases between them. The CDR3 runs to 13 residues. The V gene's germline CDR1 is LNHDA and CDR2 SQIVND (reference sequence).

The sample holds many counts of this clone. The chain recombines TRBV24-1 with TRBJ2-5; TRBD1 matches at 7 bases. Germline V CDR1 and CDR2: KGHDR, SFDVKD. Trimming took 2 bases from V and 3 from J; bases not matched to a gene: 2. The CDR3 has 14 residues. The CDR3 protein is CATSDSGTEETQYF. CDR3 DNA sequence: TGTGCCACCAGTGATTCTGGGACAGAAGAGACCCAGTACTTC.

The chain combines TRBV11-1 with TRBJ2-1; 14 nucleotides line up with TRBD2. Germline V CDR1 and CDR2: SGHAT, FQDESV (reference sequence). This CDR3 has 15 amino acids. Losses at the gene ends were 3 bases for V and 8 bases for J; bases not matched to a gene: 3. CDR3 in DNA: TGTGCCAGCAGCTTGGGACTAGCGGGAGTCTATGAGCAGTTCTTC. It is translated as CASSLGLAGVYEQFF.

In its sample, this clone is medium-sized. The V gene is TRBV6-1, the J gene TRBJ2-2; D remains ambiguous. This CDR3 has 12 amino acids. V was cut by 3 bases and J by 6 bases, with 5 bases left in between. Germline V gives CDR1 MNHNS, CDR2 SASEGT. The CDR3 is CASSDRPGELFF. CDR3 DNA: TGTGCCAGCAGTGACAGGCCCGGGGAGCTGTTTTTT.

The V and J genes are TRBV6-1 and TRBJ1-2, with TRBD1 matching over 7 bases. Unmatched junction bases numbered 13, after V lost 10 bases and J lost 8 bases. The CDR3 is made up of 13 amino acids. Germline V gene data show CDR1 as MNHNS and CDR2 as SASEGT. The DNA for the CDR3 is TGTGCCACCAGCAGACAGGGAAAGTTGGGCTACACCTTC. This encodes CATSRQGKLGYTF.

The CDR3 DNA follows: TGCGCCAGCAGCTTGGGGGACAGGGCCTACGAGCAGTACTTC. Translating it yields CASSLGDRAYEQYF. The J gene is TRBJ2-7, the V gene TRBV5-1, with 9 nucleotides matching TRBD1. With 0 bases clipped from V and 2 bases from J, the junction kept 0 bases outside the gene matches. CDR1 is SGHRS and CDR2 is YFSETQ in the germline V gene. This CDR3 comprises 14 residues.

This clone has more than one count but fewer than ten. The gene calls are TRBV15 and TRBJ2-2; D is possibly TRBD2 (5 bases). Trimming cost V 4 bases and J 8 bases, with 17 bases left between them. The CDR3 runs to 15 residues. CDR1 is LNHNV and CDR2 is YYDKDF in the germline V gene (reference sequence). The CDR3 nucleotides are TGTGCCACCAGCATCCCGGGGATTATATCGGGGGAGCTGTTTTTT. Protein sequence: CATSIPGIISGELFF.

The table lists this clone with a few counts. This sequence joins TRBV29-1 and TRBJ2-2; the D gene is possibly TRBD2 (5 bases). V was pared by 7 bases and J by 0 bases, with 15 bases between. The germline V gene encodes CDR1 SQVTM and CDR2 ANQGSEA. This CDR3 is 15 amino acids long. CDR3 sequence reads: CSERIGNANTGELFF. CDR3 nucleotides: TGCAGCGAACGGATCGGGAACGCGAACACCGGGGAGCTGTTTTTT.

CDR3 residues: CASSFDRSYGYTF. CDR3 DNA sequence: TGTGCCAGCAGCTTCGACAGAAGCTATGGCTACACCTTC. The chain joins TRBV7-9 to TRBJ1-2; D is perhaps TRBD1 (5 bases). This CDR3 has 13 residues. Germline CDR1 and CDR2: SEHNR and FQNEAQ (reference sequence). Trimming pared 3 bases from V and 4 bases from J, leaving 9 bases between.

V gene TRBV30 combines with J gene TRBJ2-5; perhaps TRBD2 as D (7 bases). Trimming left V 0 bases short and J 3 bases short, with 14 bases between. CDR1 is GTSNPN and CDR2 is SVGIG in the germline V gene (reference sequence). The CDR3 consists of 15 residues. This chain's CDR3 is CAWSVGGRGKETQYF. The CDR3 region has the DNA TGTGCCTGGAGTGTAGGAGGGAGGGGGAAAGAGACCCAGTACTTC.

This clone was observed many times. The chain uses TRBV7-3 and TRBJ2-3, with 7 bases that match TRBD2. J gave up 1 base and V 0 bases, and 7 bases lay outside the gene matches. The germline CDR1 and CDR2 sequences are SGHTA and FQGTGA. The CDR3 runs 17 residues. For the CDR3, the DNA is TGTGCCAGCAGCTTAACTGCCGCAGGACTAGGCACAGATACGCAGTATTTT. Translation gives CASSLTAAGLGTDTQYF.